This T cell receptor beta chain was identified in a study of T cell responses to AZD1222 COVID-19 vaccine. Study-wide results and limits: The donors showed a predominance of white British ancestry and of females, with possible underestimation of clonal diversity. Vaccine-related CD4 TCRs covered spike, predominating at 160-218 and 743-854. Reportedly, nearly half of unique spike TCRs recognized epitopes outside B.1.351/B.1.1.7 mutations.

Using immunoSEQ multiplex PCR, the repertoire was profiled, and TCRdb retains in-frame clones only, with some absent. This table holds tens of thousands of clones, under 90% found once. This clone was seen more than once but under ten times. Its specificity is unknown. Pooling covered second doses at about 4 or about 12 weeks. V was cut by 0 bases and J by 2 bases, with 11 bases left in between. The CDR3 has 15 residues. In germline, CDR1 is LNHNV, CDR2 YYDKDF (reference sequence). The receptor was derived from an adult who received the AZD1222 COVID-19 vaccine. This specimen was peripheral blood, taken 28 days after the second AZD1222 dose. V usage is TRBV15 and J usage is TRBJ2-7, with D unclear. This chain's CDR3 is CATSRDKTVPYEQYF. CDR3 DNA: TGTGCCACCAGCAGAGATAAAACGGTCCCCTACGAGCAGTACTTC.